These T cell receptor beta chains were read from a single sample in a study of CD8 T cells in Susac syndrome. Each CDR3 protein gets one entry after TCRdb re-called the immunoSEQ multiplex PCR reads with MiXCR. The sample lists roughly 300,000 distinct CDR3 sequences; 85% were seen once. The sample taken for sequencing was CD8+ T cells from PBMCs. These receptors all come from a human donor with multiple sclerosis. Both conserved end residues are part of each CDR3. D genes are given only for firm matches. The size of a clone is reported for some rows only, either as once, few or many, or as a class for expanded clones.

j_call,clone_size,d_call,v_call,cdr3_nt,cdr3_aa
TRBJ2-7,-,TRBD2,TRBV5-6,TGTGCCAGCAGCTTGGGGGGGACTAGCAGCTACGAGCAGTACTTC,CASSLGGTSSYEQYF
TRBJ2-7,-,-,TRBV7-8,TGTGCCAGCAGCCCCATAGCTGGAGGACCATACGAGCAGTACTTC,CASSPIAGGPYEQYF
TRBJ2-7,-,-,TRBV7-9,TGTGCCAGCAGCGGAAACAGGGACGAGCAGTACTTC,CASSGNRDEQYF
TRBJ2-5,-,-,TRBV4-2,TGTGCCAGCAGCCTTTTAGGGACCGTTGATGAGACCCAGTACTTC,CASSLLGTVDETQYF
TRBJ2-7,-,-,TRBV30,TGTGCCTGGAATGAGGGACTTTACGAGCAGTACTTC,CAWNEGLYEQYF
TRBJ2-1,-,TRBD2,TRBV2,TGTGCCAGCAAGTCGGGAGGGTCCTACAATGAGCAGTTCTTC,CASKSGGSYNEQFF
TRBJ1-5,-,-,TRBV12-3/TRBV12-4,TGTGCCAGCAGGGAGGGTGGGTGGAGCAATCAGCCCCAGCATTTT,CASREGGWSNQPQHF
TRBJ2-7,-,-,TRBV9,TGTGCCAGCAGCGTAGGAGGGAACGGATACGAGCAGTACTTC,CASSVGGNGYEQYF
TRBJ1-5,-,TRBD1,TRBV28,TGTGCCAGCAGCCGCGGACAGGCCGCCAATCAGCCCCAGCATTTT,CASSRGQAANQPQHF
TRBJ2-1,-,-,TRBV27,TGTGCCAGCAGTTTAGCCCTAGCGAATAACTACAATGAGCAGTTCTTC,CASSLALANNYNEQFF
TRBJ1-6,once,TRBD1,TRBV19,TGTGCCAGTAGTCACGGACAGGGTTCACCCCTCCACTTT,CASSHGQGSPLHF
TRBJ2-1,-,TRBD1,TRBV7-9,TGTGCCAGCAGCACGCCTGACAGGGGGCAGGGCAATGAGCAGTTCTTC,CASSTPDRGQGNEQFF
TRBJ2-2,-,TRBD2,TRBV29-1,TGCAGCGCCGCAGGCGGCGGGAGTAGTACCGGGGAGCTGTTTTTT,CSAAGGGSSTGELFF
TRBJ2-7,-,-,TRBV28,TGTGCCAGCAGCCCGGCAGGGGCCAGGAGCTCCTACGAGCAGTACTTC,CASSPAGARSSYEQYF
TRBJ1-3,-,-,TRBV27,TGTGCCAGCGGTCTCGGAAAGAACACCATATATTTT,CASGLGKNTIYF
TRBJ2-1,once,TRBD2,TRBV27,TGTGCCAGCAAAGCGGGAGGGCCGTGGGAGCAGTTCTTC,CASKAGGPWEQFF
TRBJ1-1,-,-,TRBV7-9,TGTGCCAGCAGTCCCCCCCCACTGAACACTGAAGCTTTCTTT,CASSPPPLNTEAFF
TRBJ2-7,-,-,TRBV27,TGTGCCAGCAGGAGGGGGGGTTCTGGCTCCTACGAGCAGTACTTC,CASRRGGSGSYEQYF
TRBJ1-5,-,-,TRBV19,TGTGCCAGTAGTAATGAACTCGGGGTTCTGATCTATAGCAATCAGCCCCAGCATTTT,CASSNELGVLIYSNQPQHF
TRBJ1-1,-,-,TRBV6-5,TGTGCCAGCAGTTACCCAGAGTCCCCTGAAGCTTTCTTT,CASSYPESPEAFF
TRBJ1-1,-,-,TRBV30,TGTGCCTGGAGTTATACTGAAGCTTTCTTT,CAWSYTEAFF
TRBJ2-2,-,TRBD2,TRBV27,TGTGCCAGCAGTTTAGGGACTAGCGGGGGCGGCGGGGAGCTGTTTTTT,CASSLGTSGGGGELFF
TRBJ1-1,-,-,TRBV5-1,TGCGCCAGCAGCTTGGAGGCTAGGGGGGCCACTGAAGCTTTCTTT,CASSLEARGATEAFF
TRBJ2-3,-,TRBD1,TRBV2,TGTGCCAGCAGTGAAAGGGGGCTTGGAACAGATACGCAGTATTTT,CASSERGLGTDTQYF
TRBJ2-7,many,-,TRBV7-9,TGTGCCAGCAGCTTAGGGGCCTACGAGCAGTACTTC,CASSLGAYEQYF
TRBJ1-2,few,TRBD1,TRBV11-2,TGTGCCAGCAGCTTCGACAGGGGCAATGGCTACACCTTC,CASSFDRGNGYTF
TRBJ1-1,-,TRBD1,TRBV5-1,TGCGCCAGCAGCTCCAGGGACAGGAACCCCGAAGCTTTCTTT,CASSSRDRNPEAFF
TRBJ1-2,few,-,TRBV29-1,TGCAGCGCTCTACCTAGAGATAACTATGGCTACACCTTC,CSALPRDNYGYTF
TRBJ1-2,-,-,TRBV5-1,TGCGCCAGCAGCTTCAAGAGGGAGTTGGATGGCTACACCTTC,CASSFKRELDGYTF
TRBJ2-3,-,-,TRBV28,TGTGCCAGCAGTTCGGACAAACTCACAGATACGCAGTATTTT,CASSSDKLTDTQYF
TRBJ2-2,-,-,TRBV4-2,TGTGCCAGCAGCCAATTTACAGGGTTTGACGGGGAGCTGTTTTTT,CASSQFTGFDGELFF
TRBJ2-2,-,-,TRBV20-1,TGCAGTGCTAGAGATCCAAGTACGGGAGTGGTCACCGGGGAGCTGTTTTTT,CSARDPSTGVVTGELFF
TRBJ2-1,-,-,TRBV29-1,TGCAGCGTTGTGGGGGTTATCGGAAAATACAATGAGCAGTTCTTC,CSVVGVIGKYNEQFF
TRBJ2-1,-,TRBD2,TRBV7-8,TGTGCCAGCAGCTTAGATCGGACTAGGACCAATGAGCAGTTCTTC,CASSLDRTRTNEQFF
TRBJ1-3,few,-,TRBV7-3,TGTGCCAGCAGCTTACAGGGGTCTGGAAACACCATATATTTT,CASSLQGSGNTIYF
TRBJ2-1,-,TRBD2,TRBV29-1,TGCAGCGCAACTAGCGGGAGTTTCAATGAGCAGTTCTTC,CSATSGSFNEQFF
TRBJ2-7,-,-,TRBV2,TGTGCCAGCAGCCTGGGACCGTCGACCTACGAGCAGTACTTC,CASSLGPSTYEQYF
TRBJ1-1,-,TRBD1,TRBV7-2,TGTGCCAGCAGAGATACCTTACAGGGGTGGGGCACTGAAGCTTTCTTT,CASRDTLQGWGTEAFF
TRBJ2-7,-,-,TRBV7-9,TGTGCCAGCAGCACCAGAGACGGTCAGACCTACGAGCAGTACTTC,CASSTRDGQTYEQYF
TRBJ1-4,-,-,TRBV27,TGTGCCAGCAGTTACGGAGCGGGGGAAAAACTGTTTTTT,CASSYGAGEKLFF